This T cell receptor beta chain was captured in a study of blood T cells in healthy people across ages. Per germline, CDR1 SGHTA and CDR2 FQGNSA. This CDR3 region has 12 residues. This clonotype was counted only a few times. The authors ran a second PCR of roughly 6 to 12 cycles using a sample-barcoded 5' primer and a J-beta primer mix. Each cDNA molecule carried a tag from a template-switch adaptor that contained 12 random nucleotides. TCRdb used MiXCR to reprocess the 5' RACE reads, holding one entry per CDR3 protein. The sample consists of 1,800,000 or so distinct CDR3 sequences, about two fifths of them appearing once. The authors extracted at least 5.5 micrograms of total RNA per sample.

The TCR was taken from a human donor in good health. Source material: blood. This rearrangement joins TRBV7-2 to TRBJ2-7; D remains unclear. The J call may be in error: the DNA end matches TRBJ2-5 better. This chain's CDR3 is CASSLVIETQYF. In DNA form, the CDR3 reads TGTGCCAGCAGCTTAGTAATAGAGACCCAGTACTTC.